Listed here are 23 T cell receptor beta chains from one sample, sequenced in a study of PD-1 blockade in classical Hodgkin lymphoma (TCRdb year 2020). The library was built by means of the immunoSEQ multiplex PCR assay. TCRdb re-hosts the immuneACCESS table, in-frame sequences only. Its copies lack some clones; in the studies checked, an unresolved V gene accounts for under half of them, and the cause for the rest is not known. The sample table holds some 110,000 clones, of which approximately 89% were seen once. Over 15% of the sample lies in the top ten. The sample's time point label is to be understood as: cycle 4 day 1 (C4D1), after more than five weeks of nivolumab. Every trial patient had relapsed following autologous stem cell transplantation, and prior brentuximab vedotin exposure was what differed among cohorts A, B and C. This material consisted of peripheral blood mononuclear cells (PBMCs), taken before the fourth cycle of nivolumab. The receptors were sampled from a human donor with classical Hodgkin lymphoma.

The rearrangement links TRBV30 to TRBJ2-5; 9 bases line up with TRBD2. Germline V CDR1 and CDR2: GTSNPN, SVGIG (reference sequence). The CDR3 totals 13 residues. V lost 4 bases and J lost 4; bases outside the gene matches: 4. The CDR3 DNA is TGTGCCTGGACTAGCGGGGTCCCAGAGACCCAGTACTTC. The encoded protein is CAWTSGVPETQYF.

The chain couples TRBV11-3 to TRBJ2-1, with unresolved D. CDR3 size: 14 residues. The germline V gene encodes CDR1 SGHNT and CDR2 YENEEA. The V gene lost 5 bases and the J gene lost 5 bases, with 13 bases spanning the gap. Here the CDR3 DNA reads TGTGCCAGCAGCCCTCCTGGGCGGAACAATGAGCAGTTCTTC. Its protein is CASSPPGRNNEQFF.

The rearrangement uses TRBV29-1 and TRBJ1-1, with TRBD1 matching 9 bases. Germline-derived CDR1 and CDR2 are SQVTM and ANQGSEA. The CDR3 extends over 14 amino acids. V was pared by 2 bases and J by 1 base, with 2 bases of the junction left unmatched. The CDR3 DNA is TGCAGCGTTGAACGGGGACAGGGGAACACTGAAGCTTTCTTT. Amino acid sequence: CSVERGQGNTEAFF.

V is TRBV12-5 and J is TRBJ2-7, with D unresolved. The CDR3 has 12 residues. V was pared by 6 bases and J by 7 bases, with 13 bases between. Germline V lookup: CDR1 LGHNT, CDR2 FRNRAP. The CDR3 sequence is CASGLDGLEQYF. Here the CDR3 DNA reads TGTGCTAGTGGACTTGACGGTTTGGAGCAGTACTTC.

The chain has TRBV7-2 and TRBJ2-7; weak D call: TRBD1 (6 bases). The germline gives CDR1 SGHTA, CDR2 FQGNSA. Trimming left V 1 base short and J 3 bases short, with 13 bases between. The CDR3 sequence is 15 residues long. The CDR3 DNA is TGTGCCAGCAGCTTAGGCCCAACCAGGGGCTACGAGCAGTACTTC. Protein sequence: CASSLGPTRGYEQYF.

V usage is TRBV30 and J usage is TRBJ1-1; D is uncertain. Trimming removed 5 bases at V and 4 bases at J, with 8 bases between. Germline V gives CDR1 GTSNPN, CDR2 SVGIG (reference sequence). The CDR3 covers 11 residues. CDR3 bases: TGTGCCTGGGTGACGGGCACTGAAGCTTTCTTT. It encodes CAWVTGTEAFF.

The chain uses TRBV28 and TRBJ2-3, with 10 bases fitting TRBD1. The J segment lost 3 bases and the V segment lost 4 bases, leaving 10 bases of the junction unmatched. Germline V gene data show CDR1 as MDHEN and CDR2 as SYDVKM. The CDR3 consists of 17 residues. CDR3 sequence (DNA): TGTGCCAGCAGTTCCATTCCCGGGACAGGGGTTACAGATACGCAGTATTTT. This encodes CASSSIPGTGVTDTQYF.

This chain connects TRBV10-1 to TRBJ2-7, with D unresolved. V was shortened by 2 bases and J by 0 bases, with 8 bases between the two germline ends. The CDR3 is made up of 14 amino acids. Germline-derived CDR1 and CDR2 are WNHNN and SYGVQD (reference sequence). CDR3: CASSEDRSSYEQYF. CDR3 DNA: TGCGCCAGCAGTGAGGATCGGAGCTCCTACGAGCAGTACTTC.

CDR3 coding DNA: TGTGCCAGCCATAGGGACTCCTACAATGAGCAGTTCTTC. Translating gives CASHRDSYNEQFF. This chain joins TRBV2 and TRBJ2-1; no firm D call. V was trimmed by 8 bases and J by 0 bases, leaving 8 bases between them. The CDR3 length is 13 residues. Germline CDR1 is SNHLY and CDR2 is FYNNEI.

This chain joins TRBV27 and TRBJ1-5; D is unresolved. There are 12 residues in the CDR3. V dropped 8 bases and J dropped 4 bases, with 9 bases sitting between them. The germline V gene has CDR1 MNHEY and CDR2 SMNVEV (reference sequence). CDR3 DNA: TGTGCCAGCCGAGATCCTAATCAGCCCCAGCATTTT. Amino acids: CASRDPNQPQHF.

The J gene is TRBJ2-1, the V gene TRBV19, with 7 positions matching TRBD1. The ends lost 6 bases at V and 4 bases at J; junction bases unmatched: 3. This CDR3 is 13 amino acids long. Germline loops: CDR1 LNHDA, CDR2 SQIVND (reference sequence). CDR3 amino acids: CASRDREYNEQFF. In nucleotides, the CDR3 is TGTGCCAGTAGAGACAGGGAGTACAATGAGCAGTTCTTC. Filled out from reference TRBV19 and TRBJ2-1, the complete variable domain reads DGGITQSPKYLFRKEGQNVTLSCEQNLNHDAMYWYRQDPGQGLRLIYYSQIVNDFQKGDIAEGYSVSREKKESFPLTVTSAQKNPTAFYLCASRDREYNEQFFGPGTRLTVL.

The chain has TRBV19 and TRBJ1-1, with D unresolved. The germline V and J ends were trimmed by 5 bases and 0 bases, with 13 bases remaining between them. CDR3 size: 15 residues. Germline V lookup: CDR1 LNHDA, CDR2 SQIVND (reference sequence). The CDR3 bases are TGTGCCAGTAGTTTGAGGTTCTGGATGAACACTGAAGCTTTCTTT. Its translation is CASSLRFWMNTEAFF.

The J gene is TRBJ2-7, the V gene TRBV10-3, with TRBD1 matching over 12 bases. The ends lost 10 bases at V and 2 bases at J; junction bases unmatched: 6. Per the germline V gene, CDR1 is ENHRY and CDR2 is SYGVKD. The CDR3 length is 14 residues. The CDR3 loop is CATQGQGATYEQYF. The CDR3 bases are TGTGCCACACAGGGACAGGGGGCTACCTACGAGCAGTACTTC.

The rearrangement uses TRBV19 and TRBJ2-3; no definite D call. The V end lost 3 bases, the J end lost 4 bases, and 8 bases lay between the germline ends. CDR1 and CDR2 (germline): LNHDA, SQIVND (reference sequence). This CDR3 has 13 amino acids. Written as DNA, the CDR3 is TGTGCCAGTAGTATCGGTAACCCAGATACGCAGTATTTT. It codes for CASSIGNPDTQYF.

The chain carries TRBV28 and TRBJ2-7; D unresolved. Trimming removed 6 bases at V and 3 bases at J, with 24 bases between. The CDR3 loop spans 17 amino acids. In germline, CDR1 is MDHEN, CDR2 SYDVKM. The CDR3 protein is CASSPPLGTRPYYEQYF. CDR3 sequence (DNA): TGTGCCAGCAGCCCGCCCCTGGGAACAAGGCCCTACTACGAGCAGTACTTC.

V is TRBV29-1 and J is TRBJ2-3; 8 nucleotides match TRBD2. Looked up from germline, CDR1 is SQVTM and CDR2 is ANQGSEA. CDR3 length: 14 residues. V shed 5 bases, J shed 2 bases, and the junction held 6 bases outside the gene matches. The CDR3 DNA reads TGCAGCGTTCCCCGGGGGGGCCTCACAGATACGCAGTATTTT. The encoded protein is CSVPRGGLTDTQYF.

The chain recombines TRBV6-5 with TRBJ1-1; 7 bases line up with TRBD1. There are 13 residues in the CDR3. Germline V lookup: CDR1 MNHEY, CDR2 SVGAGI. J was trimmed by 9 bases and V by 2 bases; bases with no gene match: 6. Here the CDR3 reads CASSYAGGAKAFF. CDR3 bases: TGTGCCAGCAGTTACGCAGGGGGGGCTAAAGCTTTCTTT.

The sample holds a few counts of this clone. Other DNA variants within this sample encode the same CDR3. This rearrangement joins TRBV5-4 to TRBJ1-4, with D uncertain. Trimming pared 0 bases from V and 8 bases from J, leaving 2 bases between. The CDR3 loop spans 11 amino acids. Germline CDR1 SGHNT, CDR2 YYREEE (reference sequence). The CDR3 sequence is CASSLGEKLFF. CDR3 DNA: TGTGCCAGCAGCTTGGGCGAAAAACTGTTTTTT.

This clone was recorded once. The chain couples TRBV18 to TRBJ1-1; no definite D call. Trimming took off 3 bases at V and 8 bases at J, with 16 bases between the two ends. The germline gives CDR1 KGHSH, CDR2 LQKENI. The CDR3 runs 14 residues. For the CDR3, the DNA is TGTGCCAGCTCACCCCATCCCAGGTCCGGGGAAGCTTTCTTT. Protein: CASSPHPRSGEAFF.

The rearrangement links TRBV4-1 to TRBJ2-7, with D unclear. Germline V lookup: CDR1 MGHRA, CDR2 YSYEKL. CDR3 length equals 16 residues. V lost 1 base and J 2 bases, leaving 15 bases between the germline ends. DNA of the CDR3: TGCGCCAGCAGCCAAGGAAAGGGAACACCCCCCTACGAGCAGTACTTC. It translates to CASSQGKGTPPYEQYF.

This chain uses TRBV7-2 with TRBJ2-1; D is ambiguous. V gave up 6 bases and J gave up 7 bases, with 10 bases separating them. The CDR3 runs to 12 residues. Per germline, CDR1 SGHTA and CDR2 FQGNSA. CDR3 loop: CASSKVVNEQFF. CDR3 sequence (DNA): TGTGCCAGCAGTAAGGTAGTAAATGAGCAGTTCTTC.

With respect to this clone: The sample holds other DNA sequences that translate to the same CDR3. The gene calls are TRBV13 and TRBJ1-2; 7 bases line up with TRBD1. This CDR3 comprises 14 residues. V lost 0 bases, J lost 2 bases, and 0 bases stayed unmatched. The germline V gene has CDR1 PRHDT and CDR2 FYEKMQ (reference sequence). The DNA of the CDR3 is TGTGCCAGCAGCTTAGGGACAGGGAACTATGGCTACACCTTC. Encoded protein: CASSLGTGNYGYTF.

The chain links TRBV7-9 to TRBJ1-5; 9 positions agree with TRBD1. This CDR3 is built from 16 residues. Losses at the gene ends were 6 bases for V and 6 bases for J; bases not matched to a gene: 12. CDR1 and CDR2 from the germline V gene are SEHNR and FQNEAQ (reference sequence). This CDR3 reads CASSSGTGSWSQPQHF. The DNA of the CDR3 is TGTGCCAGCAGTTCCGGGACAGGGAGTTGGAGTCAGCCCCAGCATTTT.